Listed here are 32 T cell receptor beta chains from one sample, sequenced in a study of T cell responses to AZD1222 COVID-19 vaccine. The data were produced by immunoSEQ multiplex PCR, yet TCRdb's version contains in-frame clones alone and is incomplete. The table has roughly 120,000 clones, 85% to 95% seen once. Sample: peripheral blood, taken on day 0 of AZD1222 vaccination. The receptor set was obtained from an adult in good health.

This clone was picked up one time. The gene calls are TRBV2 and TRBJ2-2; D is unresolved. This CDR3 spans 15 amino acids. Looked up from germline, CDR1 is SNHLY and CDR2 is FYNNEI. The germline V and J ends were trimmed by 4 bases and 8 bases, with 17 bases remaining between them. The CDR3 bases are TGTGCCAGCAGTGTTGGATGGGCAGGTGGTGGGGAGCTGTTTTTT. Its protein product is CASSVGWAGGGELFF.

The J gene is TRBJ2-6, the V gene TRBV5-1; no clear D. The CDR3 covers 17 residues. Trimming took 0 bases from V and 0 from J, leaving 10 bases between them. The germline CDR1 and CDR2 sequences are SGHRS and YFSETQ. The CDR3 sequence is CASSLVAELSGANVLTF. In DNA form, the CDR3 reads TGCGCCAGCAGCTTGGTGGCAGAACTCTCTGGGGCCAACGTCCTGACTTTC.

This clone came up a few times. V gene TRBV7-9 combines with J gene TRBJ1-2, with D perhaps TRBD1 (5 bases). The germline V and J ends were trimmed by 5 bases and 7 bases, with 11 bases remaining between them. The CDR3 is made up of 12 amino acids. Germline loops: CDR1 SEHNR, CDR2 FQNEAQ (reference sequence). The CDR3 is CASSPMGGGYTF. The CDR3 DNA sequence: TGTGCCAGCAGCCCCATGGGGGGTGGCTACACCTTC.

Here the CDR3 reads CASRTSNTGELFF. Here the CDR3 DNA reads TGTGCCAGCCGAACATCGAACACCGGGGAGCTGTTTTTT. The rearrangement links TRBV19 to TRBJ2-2; D remains unclear. The CDR3 totals 13 residues. Per the germline V gene, CDR1 is LNHDA and CDR2 is SQIVND (reference sequence). The ends were cut back, 9 bases at V and 0 bases at J, with 8 bases in the middle.

The chain has TRBV5-1 and TRBJ1-2, with D perhaps TRBD1 (6 bases). V lost 0 bases to trimming and J lost 8 bases, with 20 bases between them. The germline gives CDR1 SGHRS, CDR2 YFSETQ. The CDR3 loop spans 16 amino acids. CDR3 DNA: TGCGCCAGCAGCTTGGATCCCCGTAGGGCAGGGGAGGGCTACACCTTC. Protein product: CASSLDPRRAGEGYTF.

This clone was observed a few times. The V gene is TRBV7-6, the J gene TRBJ2-5; TRBD1 agrees at 7 bases. Looked up from germline, CDR1 is SGHVS and CDR2 is FNYEAQ. The CDR3 has 15 residues. V was clipped by 1 base and J by 3 bases; unmatched bases: 5. The DNA for the CDR3 is TGTGCCAGCAGCTTAGGGGTCGGGACAGAAGAGACCCAGTACTTC. Translated: CASSLGVGTEETQYF.

The chain uses TRBV6-1 and TRBJ2-2; D uncertain. This CDR3 comprises 14 residues. Trimming stripped 2 bases from V and 10 bases from J, with 14 bases between. Germline V lookup: CDR1 MNHNS, CDR2 SASEGT. The CDR3 DNA follows: TGTGCCAGCAGTGAACCGAGGAACACCCCGGAGCTGTTTTTT. This encodes CASSEPRNTPELFF.

The rearrangement uses TRBV5-4 and TRBJ1-2; 7 positions match TRBD1. The CDR3 is 13 residues long. Trimming removed 0 bases from V and 8 bases from J; junction bases left unmatched: 4. Germline V CDR1 and CDR2: SGHNT, YYREEE (reference sequence). The CDR3 here is CASSLARQGGYTF. As DNA, the CDR3 is TGTGCCAGCAGCTTGGCCAGACAGGGCGGCTACACCTTC. Full variable domain (remainder filled in from reference TRBV5-4 and TRBJ1-2): ETGVTQSPTHLIKTRGQQVTLRCSSQSGHNTVSWYQQALGQGPQFIFQYYREEENGRGNFPPRFSGLQFPNYSSELNVNALELDDSALYLCASSLARQGGYTFGSGTRLTVV.

V and J are TRBV14 and TRBJ2-1; no clear D gene. CDR3 length: 17 residues. Germline CDR1 reads SGHDN; CDR2 reads FVKESK. The V end was cut by 0 bases, the J end by 7 bases, with 19 bases between. CDR3 loop: CASSQDFSWAPSNEQFF. The CDR3 nucleotides are TGTGCCAGCAGCCAAGACTTTTCGTGGGCCCCCTCGAATGAGCAGTTCTTC.

This rearrangement joins TRBV15 to TRBJ2-2; tentatively, D is TRBD2 (5 bases). Trimming took off 2 bases at V and 5 bases at J, with 12 bases between the two ends. CDR3 length: 15 residues. Germline V lookup: CDR1 LNHNV, CDR2 YYDKDF (reference sequence). The CDR3 sequence is CATSRLREQTGELFF. CDR3 nucleotide sequence: TGTGCCACCAGCAGACTGAGGGAACAGACCGGGGAGCTGTTTTTT.

V and J are TRBV2 and TRBJ1-3; D gene uncertain. The CDR3 has 14 residues. In germline, CDR1 is SNHLY, CDR2 FYNNEI. The V end lost 10 bases, the J end lost 0 bases, and 13 bases lay between the germline ends. The CDR3 sequence: CATLDRSSGNTIYF. In DNA form, the CDR3 reads TGTGCCACCCTGGACCGTAGCTCTGGAAACACCATATATTTT. Complete variable domain (other parts from reference TRBV2 and TRBJ1-3): EPEVTQTPSHQVTQMGQEVILRCVPISNHLYFYWYRQILGQKVEFLVSFYNNEISEKSEIFDDQFSVERPDGSNFTLKIRSTKLEDSAMYFCATLDRSSGNTIYFGEGSWLTVV.

Of note for this clone: A junction boundary mismatches the germline segment, possibly from a read error. This chain connects TRBV11-1 to TRBJ1-6, with D uncertain. The CDR3 sequence is 9 residues long. Per germline, CDR1 SGHAT and CDR2 FQDESV (reference sequence). The CDR3 loop reads CASSLRPVF. CDR3 nucleotide sequence: TGTGCCAGCAGCTTACGGCCCGTCTTT.

V and J are TRBV11-2 and TRBJ2-1, with 9 bases that match TRBD2. Germline V gene lookup returns CDR1 SGHAT and CDR2 FQNNGV. With 9 bases clipped from V and 7 bases from J, the junction kept 7 bases outside the gene matches. The length of the CDR3 is 13 residues. CDR3 DNA: TGTGCCAGTGGCGGGAGGGTGAAAAATGAGCAGTTCTTC. It is translated as CASGGRVKNEQFF. Complete variable domain (other parts from reference TRBV11-2 and TRBJ2-1): EAGVAQSPRYKIIEKRQSVAFWCNPISGHATLYWYQQILGQGPKLLIQFQNNGVVDDSQLPKDRFSAERLKGVDSTLKIQPAKLEDSAVYLCASGGRVKNEQFFGPGTRLTVL.

This clone was counted between two and nine times. The chain is built from TRBV28 and TRBJ2-2; 7 positions match TRBD2. Trimming removed 6 bases from V and 6 bases from J; junction bases left unmatched: 10. Germline assignment: CDR1 MDHEN and CDR2 SYDVKM. The CDR3 contains 15 residues. The CDR3 region is CASRNPGLRAGELFF. The CDR3 coding sequence is TGTGCCAGCAGAAATCCGGGACTACGGGCCGGGGAGCTGTTTTTT.

The gene calls are TRBV18 and TRBJ1-1; 7 nucleotides line up with TRBD1. J lost 5 bases, V lost 3 bases, and 9 bases had no gene match. The CDR3 runs 15 residues. Per the germline V gene, CDR1 is KGHSH and CDR2 is LQKENI. In nucleotides, the CDR3 is TGTGCCAGCTCACCGGCAGGGGGGAGTACGACTGAAGCTTTCTTT. Amino acids: CASSPAGGSTTEAFF. Supplemented by reference TRBV18 and TRBJ1-1, the full variable domain reads NAGVMQNPRHLVRRRGQEARLRCSPMKGHSHVYWYRQLPEEGLKFMVYLQKENIIDESGMPKERFSAEFPKEGPSILRIQQVVRGDSAAYFCASSPAGGSTTEAFFGQGTRLTVV.

The chain couples TRBV5-5 to TRBJ1-4, with 7 bases fitting TRBD1. The V gene end was trimmed by 4 bases and the J gene end by 4 bases; junction bases not matched to a gene: 16. This CDR3 comprises 18 residues. From germline, CDR1 is SGHKS and CDR2 YYEKEE (reference sequence). The CDR3 loop is CASSPIGQASLGNEKLFF. CDR3 bases: TGTGCCAGCAGCCCTATCGGACAGGCCTCGTTGGGTAATGAAAAACTGTTTTTT.

The chain has TRBV6-1 and TRBJ1-2; a weak D match, TRBD1 (5 bases). CDR1 and CDR2 (germline): MNHNS, SASEGT. The CDR3 sequence is 15 residues long. V was cut by 0 bases and J by 4 bases, with 12 bases left in between. The CDR3 spells CASSEAQGQGYGYTF. CDR3 nucleotide sequence: TGTGCCAGCAGTGAAGCGCAGGGCCAGGGCTATGGCTACACCTTC.

This chain connects TRBV13 to TRBJ2-7; possibly TRBD1 or TRBD2 for D (5 bases each). V was pared by 2 bases and J by 7 bases, with 18 bases between. Germline CDR1 PRHDT, CDR2 FYEKMQ (reference sequence). The length of the CDR3 is 15 residues. The CDR3 loop reads CASSLLARGVVEQYF. The CDR3 region has the DNA TGTGCCAGCAGCTTATTAGCGAGAGGGGTGGTTGAGCAGTACTTC.

This chain connects TRBV5-4 to TRBJ2-1, with D possibly matching TRBD1 (6 bases). Germline CDR1 SGHNT, CDR2 YYREEE (reference sequence). The CDR3 is 13 residues long. V dropped 3 bases and J dropped 7 bases, with 11 bases sitting between them. The CDR3 is CASSSIGGNEQFF. Here the CDR3 DNA reads TGTGCCAGCAGCTCGATAGGGGGTAATGAGCAGTTCTTC. Full variable domain (remainder filled in from reference TRBV5-4 and TRBJ2-1): ETGVTQSPTHLIKTRGQQVTLRCSSQSGHNTVSWYQQALGQGPQFIFQYYREEENGRGNFPPRFSGLQFPNYSSELNVNALELDDSALYLCASSSIGGNEQFFGPGTRLTVL.

The chain combines TRBV2 with TRBJ1-1; no reliable D call. The V end was cut by 0 bases, the J end by 1 base, with 9 bases between. This CDR3 spans 15 amino acids. The germline gives CDR1 SNHLY, CDR2 FYNNEI. The CDR3 loop is CASSEALDTNTEAFF. CDR3 bases: TGTGCCAGCAGTGAAGCGCTAGATACGAACACTGAAGCTTTCTTT.

The chain carries TRBV18 and TRBJ1-6; the match to TRBD1 covers 8 bases. Trimming removed 8 bases from V and 6 bases from J; junction bases left unmatched: 3. The CDR3 is 13 residues long. Germline V gene sequence: CDR1 KGHSH, CDR2 LQKENI. The CDR3 reads CASADRGNSPLHF. In DNA form, the CDR3 reads TGTGCCAGCGCTGACAGGGGTAATTCACCCCTCCACTTT.

V is TRBV29-1 and J is TRBJ1-2; no reliable D call. Germline-derived CDR1 and CDR2 are SQVTM and ANQGSEA. Trimming pared 4 bases from V and 14 bases from J, leaving 17 bases between. The CDR3 extends over 11 amino acids. CDR3 nucleotide sequence: TGCAGCGTTGGAGAACCCTTCGGACGAACCTTC. As protein: CSVGEPFGRTF. Full variable domain (outside the CDR3, taken from reference TRBV29-1 and TRBJ1-2): SAVISQKPSRDICQRGTSLTIQCQVDSQVTMMFWYRQQPGQSLTLIATANQGSEATYESGFVIDKFPISRPNLTFSTLTVSNMSPEDSSIYLCSVGEPFGRTFGSGTRLTVV.

The chain employs TRBV20-1 and TRBJ1-2; a weak D match, TRBD1 (5 bases). Germline lookup yields CDR1 DFQATT and CDR2 SNEGSKA (reference sequence). CDR3 length: 13 residues. Trimming took off 3 bases at V and 7 bases at J, with 15 bases between the two ends. This CDR3 is CSASELSGLGYTF. The DNA for the CDR3 is TGCAGTGCTAGTGAATTGTCGGGGCTTGGCTACACCTTC.

V gene TRBV20-1 combines with J gene TRBJ1-2; weak D call: TRBD1 (5 bases). CDR1 DFQATT and CDR2 SNEGSKA come from the germline V gene (reference sequence). CDR3 length: 11 residues. The CDR3 loop reads CTRYADNGYTF. The CDR3, as DNA: TGCACCCGCTATGCGGACAATGGCTACACCTTC.

The gene calls are TRBV5-1 and TRBJ2-7; the match to TRBD2 covers 8 bases. Germline loops: CDR1 SGHRS, CDR2 YFSETQ. Trimming cost V 1 base and J 3 bases; bases outside gene matches: 3. The CDR3 has 14 amino acids. DNA for the CDR3: TGCGCCAGCAGCTTGACTAGCGGAGTCTACGAGCAGTACTTC. This sequence encodes CASSLTSGVYEQYF.

The V and J genes are TRBV2 and TRBJ1-6, with D possibly TRBD1 on 6 matching bases. Germline-derived CDR1 and CDR2 are SNHLY and FYNNEI. This CDR3 has 14 amino acids. Trimming removed 6 bases from V and 9 bases from J, with 15 bases in between. CDR3 residues: CASRPDPRGSPLHF. The CDR3 nucleotides read TGTGCCAGCAGACCAGACCCCAGGGGTTCACCCCTCCACTTT.

This chain connects TRBV15 to TRBJ1-2; possible D gene TRBD1, 5 bases. CDR1 and CDR2 (germline): LNHNV, YYDKDF (reference sequence). The CDR3 spans 16 residues. Trimming took 3 bases from V and 1 from J, leaving 15 bases between them. CDR3 DNA sequence: TGTGCCACCAGCAGCACGGGGGGATATGATAACTATGGCTACACCTTC. Amino acid sequence: CATSSTGGYDNYGYTF.

This clone is a singleton in its sample. This chain connects TRBV5-8 to TRBJ2-2; 9 nucleotides align to TRBD1. The germline V gene encodes CDR1 SGHTS and CDR2 YDEGEE. The V gene end was trimmed by 4 bases and the J gene end by 1 base; junction bases not matched to a gene: 5. This CDR3 spans 16 amino acids. Written as DNA, the CDR3 is TGTGCCAGCAGCATTAGGACAGGGGTGAACACCGGGGAGCTGTTTTTT. As protein: CASSIRTGVNTGELFF.

J is TRBJ2-3 and V is TRBV5-1; D is perhaps TRBD2 (5 bases). The CDR3 has 14 amino acids. V was pared by 4 bases and J by 2 bases, with 11 bases between. The germline CDR1 and CDR2 sequences are SGHRS and YFSETQ. In DNA form, the CDR3 reads TGCGCCAGCAGCGTGGGAGAGAACACAGATACGCAGTATTTT. This sequence encodes CASSVGENTDTQYF.

For the CDR3, the DNA is TGTGCCAGCAGCCACGAAGGGGTTTATGGCTACACCTTC. It translates to CASSHEGVYGYTF. The V and J genes are TRBV6-2 or TRBV6-3 and TRBJ1-2, with D perhaps TRBD1 (5 bases). V shed 6 bases and J shed 5 bases, with 13 bases lying between them. Germline CDR1 and CDR2: MNHEY and SVGEGT. This CDR3 has 13 amino acids.

The chain has TRBV5-6 and TRBJ2-7; weak D call: TRBD1 (6 bases). CDR1 is SGHDT, CDR2 YYEEEE, per germline. The CDR3 covers 15 residues. V was trimmed by 2 bases and J by 9 bases, leaving 21 bases between them. This CDR3 reads CASSFRQVVGVGQYF. As DNA, the CDR3 is TGTGCCAGCAGCTTCCGACAGGTGGTCGGGGTGGGGCAGTACTTC.

The chain combines TRBV28 with TRBJ1-2; 7 nucleotides align to TRBD1. The length of the CDR3 is 15 residues. Per the germline V gene, CDR1 is MDHEN and CDR2 is SYDVKM. J lost 2 bases, V lost 6 bases, and 9 bases had no gene match. The CDR3 nucleotides are TGTGCCAGCAGACCATTCCTGACAGGGAACTATGGCTACACCTTC. As protein: CASRPFLTGNYGYTF.